This entry lists 22 T cell receptor beta chains sequenced from one sample in a study of Ad26.COV2.S vaccination and SARS-CoV-2 variants. Stated treatment: roughly 19 received Ad26.COV2.S at low or high dose, single or two shots; 5 received placebo; per-sample allocation not given. Sampling was done on day 63 after the first vaccine or placebo injection. TCRdb's copy holds only in-frame clones and misses some; the assay was immunoSEQ multiplex PCR. This table has roughly 510,000 clones, approximately 90% appearing once. This specimen consisted of peripheral blood, obtained in a trial of Ad26.COV2.S vaccine versus placebo. The receptors here all came from a person aged 18-65 years who received the Ad26.COV2.S COVID-19 vaccine or a placebo.

Only one count was recorded for this clone. The chain couples TRBV24-1 to TRBJ2-3, with unresolved D. This CDR3 spans 14 amino acids. The ends were cut back, 0 bases at V and 3 bases at J, with 6 bases in the middle. The germline CDR1 and CDR2 sequences are KGHDR and SFDVKD. CDR3 bases: TGTGCCACCAGTGATTTGATCCAGACAGATACGCAGTATTTT. As protein: CATSDLIQTDTQYF.

J is TRBJ1-5 and V is TRBV6-5; D perhaps matches TRBD1 (5 bases). Germline-derived CDR1 and CDR2 are MNHEY and SVGAGI. Trimming took 6 bases from V and 0 from J, leaving 12 bases between them. This CDR3 is built from 15 residues. CDR3: CASSTHGGSNQPQHF. In DNA, the CDR3 is TGTGCCAGCAGCACTCACGGGGGTAGCAATCAGCCCCAGCATTTT.

J is TRBJ1-3 and V is TRBV7-2; D perhaps matches TRBD1 (6 bases). CDR3 length equals 14 residues. Trimming removed 4 bases at V and 3 bases at J, with 10 bases between. Germline V lookup: CDR1 SGHTA, CDR2 FQGNSA. Here the CDR3 DNA reads TGTGCCAGCAGCTCAGGGGTTCGTGGAAACACCATATATTTT. It translates to CASSSGVRGNTIYF.

The gene calls are TRBV11-2 and TRBJ1-2, with a weak D call TRBD1 (5 bases). The CDR3 spans 14 residues. Germline V gives CDR1 SGHAT, CDR2 FQNNGV. Trimming pared 1 base from V and 6 bases from J, leaving 12 bases between. CDR3 sequence (DNA): TGTGCCAGCAGCTTAGGAGGGACGCATCATGGCTACACCTTC. This gives the protein CASSLGGTHHGYTF.

A remark on this clone: Other DNA sequences in the sample encode the same CDR3. CDR3 coding DNA: TGTGCCAGCAGCGTAGGCCTAGCGGGATATGAGACCCAGTACTTC. It specifies CASSVGLAGYETQYF. The rearrangement uses TRBV9 and TRBJ2-5; 9 bases line up with TRBD2. Germline assignment: CDR1 SGDLS and CDR2 YYNGEE. The CDR3 loop spans 15 amino acids. The V gene end was trimmed by 0 bases and the J gene end by 5 bases; junction bases not matched to a gene: 5.

V usage is TRBV19 and J usage is TRBJ2-3, with TRBD2 matching 8 bases. Germline CDR1 reads LNHDA; CDR2 reads SQIVND (reference sequence). With V trimmed by 4 bases and J by 2 bases, 2 bases remained unmatched. CDR3 length equals 14 residues. The CDR3 DNA follows: TGTGCCAGTAGTACCGGGAGGGCCACAGATACGCAGTATTTT. This translates into CASSTGRATDTQYF.

The chain employs TRBV5-1 and TRBJ2-7, with a weak D call TRBD1 (5 bases). CDR1 and CDR2 from the germline V gene are SGHRS and YFSETQ. With 5 bases removed from V and 5 bases from J, the gap between germline ends came to 8 bases. The CDR3 extends over 11 amino acids. This chain's CDR3 is CASRAGNEQYF. The CDR3 region has the DNA TGCGCCAGCAGAGCAGGGAACGAGCAGTACTTC.

V is TRBV4-1 and J is TRBJ1-4; TRBD1 agrees at 8 bases. Germline V gene lookup returns CDR1 MGHRA and CDR2 YSYEKL. The CDR3 runs 15 residues. J was trimmed by 6 bases and V by 2 bases; bases with no gene match: 5. The CDR3 DNA sequence: TGCGCCAGCAGCCAAAGGCAGGGGGCGCATGAAAAACTGTTTTTT. This codes for CASSQRQGAHEKLFF.

This clone showed up just once. The chain couples TRBV19 to TRBJ2-7; no firm D call. V lost 5 bases and J lost 6, with 17 bases in between. The germline gives CDR1 LNHDA, CDR2 SQIVND (reference sequence). This CDR3 comprises 14 residues. In DNA form, the CDR3 reads TGTGCCAGTAGTCCCCGCCTAGGGTCGCTCGAGCAGTACTTC. It specifies CASSPRLGSLEQYF.

The chain has TRBV5-4 and TRBJ1-4; TRBD1 aligns across 7 bases. The CDR3 totals 15 residues. The V gene's germline CDR1 is SGHNT and CDR2 YYREEE (reference sequence). After removal of 4 bases from V and 7 bases from J, the junction contained 10 bases not matched to a gene. The CDR3 here is CASSGQDRAVEKLFF. CDR3 sequence (DNA): TGTGCCAGCAGCGGACAAGACAGGGCGGTTGAAAAACTGTTTTTT. The whole variable domain, filled in from reference TRBV5-4 and TRBJ1-4, reads ETGVTQSPTHLIKTRGQQVTLRCSSQSGHNTVSWYQQALGQGPQFIFQYYREEENGRGNFPPRFSGLQFPNYSSELNVNALELDDSALYLCASSGQDRAVEKLFFGSGTQLSVL.

This chain links TRBV4-3 with TRBJ1-1, with D uncertain. CDR3 length equals 16 residues. Germline V gene lookup returns CDR1 LGHNA and CDR2 YSLEER. The V end was cut by 0 bases, the J end by 5 bases, with 16 bases between. The CDR3: CASSQDIDPSWTEAFF. The CDR3 region has the DNA TGCGCCAGCAGCCAAGATATTGATCCGAGTTGGACTGAAGCTTTCTTT.

The chain combines TRBV7-2 with TRBJ2-7; 8 nucleotides align to TRBD1. V lost 5 bases and J lost 2; bases outside the gene matches: 8. The length of the CDR3 is 15 residues. Germline V CDR1 and CDR2: SGHTA, FQGNSA. The DNA of the CDR3 is TGTGCCAGCAGCCCAGGACAGGGAGGACCCTACGAGCAGTACTTC. Translating gives CASSPGQGGPYEQYF. Combining the CDR3 with reference TRBV7-2 and TRBJ2-7 gives the whole variable domain GAGVSQSPSNKVTEKGKDVELRCDPISGHTALYWYRQSLGQGLEFLIYFQGNSAPDKSGLPSDRFSAERTGGSVSTLTIQRTQQEDSAVYLCASSPGQGGPYEQYFGPGTRLTVT.

Written as DNA, the CDR3 is TGTGCCAGCAGCGGCACAGTGAACACTGAAGCTTTCTTT. Its translation: CASSGTVNTEAFF. This chain joins TRBV7-2 and TRBJ1-1; no clear D gene. V gave up 5 bases and J gave up 0 bases, with 7 bases separating them. The CDR3 runs to 13 residues. Germline CDR1 reads SGHTA; CDR2 reads FQGNSA.

The V call is TRBV30, the J call TRBJ1-5; a possible D gene is TRBD1 (6 bases). The CDR3 contains 15 residues. Trimming shortened V by 3 bases and J by 3 bases, and 15 bases separated the two germline ends. Germline values: CDR1 GTSNPN, CDR2 SVGIG (reference sequence). The CDR3 sequence is CAWSEPGHPNQPQHF. In nucleotides, the CDR3 is TGTGCCTGGAGCGAACCGGGACACCCCAATCAGCCCCAGCATTTT. Full variable domain (missing parts from reference TRBV30 and TRBJ1-5): SQTIHQWPATLVQPVGSPLSLECTVEGTSNPNLYWYRQAAGRGLQLLFYSVGIGQISSEVPQNLSASRPQDRQFILSSKKLLLSDSGFYLCAWSEPGHPNQPQHFGDGTRLSIL.

This clone showed up just a few times. This chain links TRBV2 with TRBJ2-7; the match to TRBD1 covers 9 bases. The CDR3 totals 16 residues. Trimming removed 6 bases from V and 2 bases from J; junction bases left unmatched: 11. Germline lookup yields CDR1 SNHLY and CDR2 FYNNEI. The CDR3 region has the DNA TGTGCCAGCAGCGAGGGACAGGGCGAAGGGACCTACGAGCAGTACTTC. This sequence encodes CASSEGQGEGTYEQYF. The full variable domain, in which reference TRBV2 and TRBJ2-7 provide the parts outside the CDR3, is EPEVTQTPSHQVTQMGQEVILRCVPISNHLYFYWYRQILGQKVEFLVSFYNNEISEKSEIFDDQFSVERPDGSNFTLKIRSTKLEDSAMYFCASSEGQGEGTYEQYFGPGTRLTVT.

V gene TRBV19 combines with J gene TRBJ2-7; D possibly corresponds to TRBD2 (6 bases). Germline V gene data show CDR1 as LNHDA and CDR2 as SQIVND (reference sequence). V dropped 5 bases and J dropped 7 bases, with 18 bases sitting between them. The CDR3 spans 14 residues. For the CDR3, the DNA is TGTGCCAGTAGTTGGGGGACTGCAGAGAGGGAGCAGTACTTC. It specifies CASSWGTAEREQYF.

The rearrangement joins TRBV5-1 to TRBJ1-2; D gene ambiguous. The CDR3 contains 14 residues. The ends were cut back, 7 bases at V and 4 bases at J, with 17 bases in the middle. The germline CDR1 and CDR2 sequences are SGHRS and YFSETQ. As DNA, the CDR3 is TGCGCCAGCCGCCCACAGCCATCCCTCTATGGCTACACCTTC. Its protein product is CASRPQPSLYGYTF.

This chain joins TRBV7-9 and TRBJ2-1; 9 positions match TRBD2. The trim removed 3 bases at V and 3 bases at J, leaving 3 bases unmatched. Germline CDR1 and CDR2: SEHNR and FQNEAQ (reference sequence). The CDR3 is 15 residues long. The CDR3 protein is CASSFGGRVYNEQFF. As DNA, the CDR3 is TGTGCCAGCAGCTTTGGCGGGAGGGTCTACAATGAGCAGTTCTTC.

The chain links TRBV28 to TRBJ1-2, with D maybe TRBD1 (6 bases). V was pared by 7 bases and J by 0 bases, with 18 bases between. Per the germline V gene, CDR1 is MDHEN and CDR2 is SYDVKM. CDR3 length: 16 amino acids. The CDR3 region is CASIPPQGPSNYGYTF. The DNA of the CDR3 is TGTGCCAGCATCCCCCCACAGGGCCCCTCTAACTATGGCTACACCTTC.

This rearrangement joins TRBV18 to TRBJ2-5, with unresolved D. CDR3 length: 13 residues. In germline, CDR1 is KGHSH, CDR2 LQKENI. Trimming cost V 4 bases and J 2 bases, with 8 bases left between them. As DNA, the CDR3 is TGTGCCAGCTCACTTCCGGGTCAAGAGACCCAGTACTTC. This gives the protein CASSLPGQETQYF. The complete variable domain, with remaining parts taken from reference TRBV18 and TRBJ2-5, reads NAGVMQNPRHLVRRRGQEARLRCSPMKGHSHVYWYRQLPEEGLKFMVYLQKENIIDESGMPKERFSAEFPKEGPSILRIQQVVRGDSAAYFCASSLPGQETQYFGPGTRLLVL.

V is TRBV7-9 and J is TRBJ2-6, with D perhaps TRBD2 (6 bases). Per the germline V gene, CDR1 is SEHNR and CDR2 is FQNEAQ (reference sequence). This CDR3 contains 16 residues. V shed 7 bases and J shed 0 bases, with 13 bases lying between them. In DNA, the CDR3 is TGTGCCAGCACCCGGGCGGGGAGCTCTGGGGCCAACGTCCTGACTTTC. This translates into CASTRAGSSGANVLTF.

The J gene is TRBJ1-5, the V gene TRBV28; maybe TRBD1 (6 bases). V was shortened by 8 bases and J by 3 bases, with 11 bases between the two germline ends. Germline assignment: CDR1 MDHEN and CDR2 SYDVKM. The CDR3 spans 13 residues. This CDR3 reads CASGTYSNQPQHF. The CDR3 bases are TGTGCCAGCGGGACATACTCCAATCAGCCCCAGCATTTT.